This T cell receptor (beta chain) was recovered during a study of quantifying T cell responses using KT2 cells (dated by TCRdb to the late 2010s). General notes on the study: RNA was DNase-treated and reverse transcribed with TCR alpha and beta constant-region primers, mostly using SuperScript III. Under optimum conditions, the efficiency of the T4 ligation step was estimated to be more than 8%. PCR2 was run as a SYBR Green qPCR and stopped at a predetermined fluorescence threshold to avoid over-amplification.

Known numbers of KT2, a T cell clone whose TCR had been sequenced previously, were spiked into unfractionated PBMC to test the sensitivity and accuracy of the pipeline. A range of KT2-to-PBMC ratios was set up by mixing KT2 cells into a fixed number of PBMC. Counted from cysteine to phenylalanine, this CDR3 has 13 amino acids. The retained sequence is limited to the CDR3, 39 bases, with the frame set at the first base. V is reduced by 3 bases and J by 1 base, leaving a spacing of 7 bases between them. The germline V gene encodes CDR1 KGHSH and CDR2 LQKENI. The paper's findings and limits, for the study overall: KT2 sequences were detected down to the lowest spike-in tested, about one KT2 cell per 100,000 PBMC. Saturation in the detection of KT2 sequences was observed at very high KT2 spike-in numbers. This TCR sequencing study did not compare the pipeline side by side with other TCR sequencing techniques. Over several orders of magnitude, the number of KT2 alpha and beta sequences rose linearly with the number of KT2 cells put in.

The library came from UMI-ligation and nested PCR. T4 RNA ligase 1 was used to ligate a single-stranded oligonucleotide containing the Illumina SP2 sequence and a UMI to the 3' end of the cDNA. PCR1 ran approximately 4 cycles (98°C 15 s, 69°C 30 s, 72°C 40 s); the beta primer was an equimolar mix of RC1.1 and RC1.2 covering TRBC1 and TRBC2. From PCR2 onward, TCR alpha and beta chains were processed separately, and sample indices and Illumina adaptors were added. Placed after an 8-base spacer, the UMI was made up of 12 random nucleotides arranged as two hexamers with a spacer between them. Sequencing was done on an Illumina MiSeq using v2 2x251 paired-end chemistry, usually with about eleven samples per run. To increase diversity, roughly 5-7% PhiX DNA was added to each sequencing library. For the original study's pipeline: bcl2fastq converted raw reads to FASTQ, and Demultiplexor demultiplexed the reads by dual indices. V and J genes were assigned by Decombinator through tag matching, with a single base-pair mismatch permitted. UMIs were used by Collapsinator to correct both sequencing errors and frequency errors caused by PCR heterogeneity. CDR3Translator turned Decombinator identifiers into nucleotide sequence, translated that sequence into amino acids, and pulled out the CDR3 based on C- and N-terminal motifs. Each distinct KT2 TCR was counted as one cluster of KT2 sequences that shared a single unique molecular identifier. The public reads were quality trimmed at Q25 with fastp and then assembled into clones with MiXCR by TCRdb, keeping productive beta chains. Merged by CDR3 protein, the rows form single entries marked with the most common genes and DNA. TCRdb's processing, not the authors', yielded these V and J calls. The sample includes 25,000 to 40,000 distinct CDR3 sequences, with 10% observed a single time. Roughly 10% of the sample lies in the top ten.

In this sample, this clonotype turned up a few times. Its target antigen remains unknown. Qualities for individual bases were not recorded, and no much larger clone is one base off. Specimen: PBMCs spiked with cells of the T cell clone KT2. The sequence joins TRBV18 to TRBJ2-7, with no confident D gene call. The origin of this receptor is a human donor. The CDR3 region has the sequence CASSPDPSYEQYF. In nucleotides, the sequence is TGTGCCAGCTCACCGGACCCGTCCTACGAGCAGTACTTC.